Below are 5 T cell receptor beta chains sequenced from a single sample in a study of beta chain features in type 1 diabetes (dated by TCRdb to the late 2010s). Preparation of the library involved the immunoSEQ multiplex PCR assay. The entire amount of isolated RNA was reverse transcribed using the High Capacity cDNA Reverse Transcription Kit, so the sequenced TCRB transcripts were expressed ones. TCRdb provides this immuneACCESS table in a form limited to in-frame rearrangements. Some clones are lacking; in checked studies, under half of them reflect an unresolved V gene, and why the rest are absent is not known. This sample lists about 900,000 clones; around a sixth were detected once. About 0.025% of the sample is held by the ten biggest clonotypes. What was sequenced was naive CD4+ T cells from blood. According to the study, the label for this sample's cell subset or site signals: true naive CD4+ T cells. These receptors originate from a woman aged 18 to 35 in good health.

J is TRBJ2-3 and V is TRBV20-1; 11 bases align to TRBD2. In germline, CDR1 is DFQATT, CDR2 SNEGSKA (reference sequence). V was clipped by 6 bases and J by 11 bases; unmatched bases: 4. The CDR3 totals 11 residues. For the CDR3, the DNA is TGCAGTGCAAGGACTAGCGGGTGGCAGTATTTT. It encodes CSARTSGWQYF.

This clone has only one observation. The CDR3 DNA reads as TGTGCCAGTAGTTCGACACCGACCCCTAGCACAGATACGCAGTATTTT. It specifies CASSSTPTPSTDTQYF. The chain is built from TRBV19 and TRBJ2-3, with D hard to call. Trimming left V 5 bases short and J 0 bases short, with 15 bases between. The CDR3 is 16 residues long. Germline assignment: CDR1 LNHDA and CDR2 SQIVND (reference sequence).

This clone was observed a handful of times. The chain links TRBV5-1 to TRBJ2-3, with D possibly called TRBD1 or TRBD2 (6 bases each). Germline values: CDR1 SGHRS, CDR2 YFSETQ. Trimming removed 7 bases at V and 1 base at J, with 19 bases between. The CDR3 covers 16 residues. For the CDR3, the DNA is TGCGCCAGCGGAGAATATCGTGGGGGGCGCACAGATACGCAGTATTTT. This codes for CASGEYRGGRTDTQYF.

The rearrangement links TRBV6-6 to TRBJ2-1; 10 positions match TRBD2. V shed 6 bases, J shed 4 bases, and the junction held 6 bases outside the gene matches. CDR1 MNHNY and CDR2 SVGAGI come from the germline V gene (reference sequence). This CDR3 is 15 amino acids long. CDR3 DNA sequence: TGTGCCAGCAGCTTTAGCGGGAGGACGTACAATGAGCAGTTCTTC. This codes for CASSFSGRTYNEQFF.

J is TRBJ2-2 and V is TRBV15, with TRBD1 matching 9 bases. Trimming removed 1 base from V and 6 bases from J; junction bases left unmatched: 0. The CDR3 runs to 14 residues. The V gene's germline CDR1 is LNHNV and CDR2 YYDKDF (reference sequence). CDR3 DNA sequence: TGTGCCACCAGCAGAGGGACAGGGGCCGGGGAGCTGTTTTTT. Amino acids: CATSRGTGAGELFF.